This TCR beta chain derives from a study of neurological immune-mediated disorders. Study-level points and caveats: The level of TCR clonal expansion was highest in patients with HTLV-1-associated myelopathy and lowest in multiple sclerosis, where it fell below the level seen in healthy controls.

This CDR3 comprises 12 residues. Looked up from germline, CDR1 is SEHNR and CDR2 is FQNEAQ (reference sequence). V lost 5 bases and J 8 bases, leaving 12 bases between the germline ends. With 10-nucleotide random UMIs, 5'RACE was used to make the cDNA. A single record per CDR3 protein comes from TCRdb applying MiXCR to the 5' RACE reads. The table lists over 55,000 distinct CDR3 sequences, around 9.6% of them singletons. Indicated time point: longitudinal time-point 1 (baseline). The table lists this clonotype with many counts. Its specificity is not known. The sequenced sample consisted of PBMCs. The chain joins TRBV7-9 to TRBJ1-2; D is unresolved. This clonotype was sampled from a young man in good health. The CDR3 reads CASSTHISGYTF. As DNA, the CDR3 is TGTGCCAGCAGCACCCATATCTCAGGCTACACCTTC.